A single TCR beta chain is shown here with its context. Its antigen target is currently unknown. Within one base of it there is no much larger clone, and no base qualities were kept. In Seattle, one collaborating source enrolled patients while the infection was active and tracked those patients longitudinally over the course of disease. Whole blood was collected in K2EDTA tubes by collaborating institutions according to the institutions' own protocols. For TCRbeta analysis, collaborator samples were shipped as frozen whole blood, as isolated PBMCs, or as DNA extracted from either sample type. The source of the sample is a study of blood T cell repertoires in COVID-19 (dated by TCRdb to 2018 to 2020). For context, the study as a whole: Samples from collaborators originated in the United States, Italy and Spain and spanned both the acute and convalescent phases of COVID-19. The material from the prospective study consisted of cDNA or gDNA derived from T cells, B-cell-depleted T cells, or PBMCs. The samples were drawn from two sources: the first 160 participants of the ongoing ImmuneRACE study, and fewer than 1,500 subjects contributed by 6 global collaborators. Where HLA class I and class II types were available, the types were taken from metadata supplied by the sample provider, not from assay-based typing. Subjects who had been exposed to COVID-19, were actively infected with it, or had recovered from it provided the deeply sampled blood TCRbeta repertoires that made up the dataset. The repertoires were released in a freely available public database meant as a resource for research on the immune response to SARS-CoV-2. Nearly every sample came with metadata listing a de-identified subject ID, COVID-19 status, age in years and sex. Overall study results and their limits: How much clinical and demographic metadata was included differed by source and by participant, and the metadata was provided uncurated.

Trimming takes 6 bases off V and 12 bases off J; junction bases not matched to a gene: 8. The CDR3 contains 12 residues, cysteine and phenylalanine counted. This entry keeps only the CDR3 DNA: 36 bases, framed from base 1. Based on the germline V gene, the CDR1 and CDR2 sequences are SQVTM and ANQGSEA. TCRbeta CDR3 regions were amplified from genomic DNA using the immunoSEQ Assay, a bias-controlled multiplex PCR. The published analysis was carried out like this. The number of nucleated cells in each sample was estimated by amplification of reference gene primers within the assay. To quantify the absolute abundance of each unique TCRbeta CDR3 rearrangement, sequence reads were collapsed and filtered. For each sample, productive Simpson clonality was calculated as the square root of Simpson's diversity index across productive rearrangements. TCRdb's version of the immuneACCESS table is confined to in-frame rearrangements and falls short of the full clone set. An unresolved V gene accounts for under half of the shortfall where checked; the remainder is of unknown origin. That table gives V, J and clone size, and the DNA gave D and trimming. The sample records 98,000 or so clones, around 86% of which are singletons. In total, the top ten clones hold 5.2% of the sample.

The rearrangement combines TRBV29-1 with TRBJ2-6; 7 central nucleotides agree with TRBD2. Sequenced material: peripheral blood. The clonotype comes from a man aged 60 to 75 with COVID-19, enrolled during active disease. The CDR3 here reads CSVYGGLGVLTF. The nucleotide sequence is given as TGCAGCGTATACGGGGGGTTGGGCGTCCTGACTTTC.